These T cell receptor beta chains were read from a single sample in a study of T cell responses to AZD1222 COVID-19 vaccine. TCRdb keeps only in-frame clones here, not all; method: immunoSEQ multiplex PCR. The table shows 150,000 or so clones, with approximately 90% occurring only once. The source was peripheral blood, collected on day 0 of AZD1222 vaccination. The receptor set was obtained from an adult in good health. The CDR3 runs from the conserved cysteine through the conserved F or W. The D gene is left open where the match is weak. The size of a clone is reported for some rows only, either as once, few or many, or as a class for expanded clones.

>TRBJ1-1|TRBV27|NA|NA
CASSLSGQKGRNTEAFF
TGTGCCAGCAGTTTATCTGGGCAGAAAGGCCGAAACACTGAAGCTTTCTTT
>TRBJ2-5|TRBV24-1|NA|TRBD1
CATSDLRDRGFETQYF
TGTGCCACCAGTGATCTGAGGGACAGGGGGTTCGAGACCCAGTACTTC
>TRBJ1-2|TRBV11-2|NA|NA
CASSLGGGQNYGYTF
TGTGCCAGCAGCTTAGGGGGGGGCCAGAACTATGGCTACACCTTC
>TRBJ2-2|TRBV24-1|NA|NA
CATSDSGPGELFF
TGTGCCACCAGTGATTCCGGGCCTGGGGAGCTGTTTTTT
>TRBJ1-5|TRBV6-2/TRBV6-3|NA|NA
CASSYADRSSNQPQHF
TGTGCCAGCAGTTACGCCGACAGGAGCAGCAATCAGCCCCAGCATTTT
>TRBJ2-5|TRBV11-2|NA|TRBD1
CASSRGQGATGETQYF
TGTGCCAGCAGCCGTGGACAGGGGGCGACAGGAGAGACCCAGTACTTC
>TRBJ2-3|TRBV30|NA|NA
CAWTGGPNTQYF
TGTGCCTGGACCGGGGGACCAAATACGCAGTATTTT
>TRBJ2-7|TRBV18|few|NA
CASSPPESYEQYF
TGTGCCAGCTCACCACCGGAGTCCTACGAGCAGTACTTC
>TRBJ1-5|TRBV28|NA|TRBD1
CASRDRVVQPQHF
TGTGCCAGCCGGGACAGGGTAGTCCAGCCCCAGCATTTT
>TRBJ2-1|TRBV12-3/TRBV12-4|NA|NA
CASSLAFRGSRFF
TGTGCCAGCAGCCTCGCCTTTAGGGGGAGCCGGTTCTTC
>TRBJ1-6|TRBV27|NA|TRBD1
CASSADRGNSPLHF
TGTGCCAGCAGTGCGGACAGGGGTAATTCACCCCTCCACTTT
>TRBJ1-4|TRBV27|NA|TRBD1
CATKGALTNEKLFF
TGTGCCACCAAGGGGGCGCTTACTAATGAAAAACTGTTTTTT
>TRBJ1-1|TRBV7-9|NA|NA
CASSLNSIPGGDTEAFF
TGTGCCAGCAGCCTAAACAGCATCCCCGGGGGGGACACTGAAGCTTTCTTT
>TRBJ2-7|TRBV5-1|NA|TRBD2
CASSSGLADYEQYF
TGCGCCAGCAGCTCGGGACTAGCGGACTACGAGCAGTACTTC
>TRBJ2-7|TRBV4-1|NA|TRBD2
CASSQEVSGRAHEQYF
TGCGCCAGCAGCCAAGAGGTTAGCGGGAGGGCCCACGAGCAGTACTTC
>TRBJ1-1|TRBV7-9|NA|NA
CASSLAWVSMTEAFF
TGTGCCAGCAGCTTAGCTTGGGTATCGATGACTGAAGCTTTCTTT
>TRBJ2-2|TRBV6-2/TRBV6-3|NA|TRBD2
CASSKGTSGIMNTGELFF
TGTGCCAGCAGTAAAGGGACTAGCGGAATAATGAACACCGGGGAGCTGTTTTTT
>TRBJ2-7|TRBV6-5|NA|TRBD1
CASSPGTGSSYEQYF
TGTGCCAGCAGTCCGGGGACAGGTTCCTCCTACGAGCAGTACTTC
>TRBJ2-3|TRBV19|NA|TRBD1
CASSISGQGTTDTQYF
TGTGCCAGTAGTATTTCCGGACAGGGAACCACAGATACGCAGTATTTT
>TRBJ2-3|TRBV11-2|NA|NA
CASSRWTRATDTQYF
TGTGCCAGCAGCCGGTGGACACGGGCCACAGATACGCAGTATTTT
>TRBJ2-1|TRBV5-1|NA|TRBD2
CASSSGRLAGGVGPYNEQFF
TGCGCCAGCAGCTCCGGGAGGCTAGCGGGAGGTGTAGGGCCCTACAATGAGCAGTTCTTC
>TRBJ1-2|TRBV28|NA|NA
CASSLVLAGPLDYGYTF
TGTGCCAGCAGTTTAGTTTTGGCAGGGCCCTTGGACTATGGCTACACCTTC
>TRBJ2-1|TRBV7-9|NA|NA
CASSLPAGQYNEQFF
TGTGCCAGCAGCCTTCCCGCCGGACAGTACAATGAGCAGTTCTTC
>TRBJ2-5|TRBV24-1|NA|NA
CATSRSNWGTQYF
TGTGCCACCAGTAGGTCCAATTGGGGGACCCAGTACTTC
>TRBJ2-7|TRBV6-5|NA|NA
CASSSAYEQYF
TGTGCCAGCAGCAGCGCCTACGAGCAGTACTTC
>TRBJ2-6|TRBV5-1|NA|TRBD2
CASSLGLAGEAGANVLTF
TGCGCCAGCAGCTTGGGATTAGCGGGAGAAGCTGGGGCCAACGTCCTGACTTTC
>TRBJ1-5|TRBV10-3|NA|TRBD1
CAIRKDREVQPQHF
TGTGCCATCAGAAAGGACAGGGAAGTTCAGCCCCAGCATTTT
>TRBJ2-6|TRBV6-6|NA|NA
CASSPRPPAISGANVLTF
TGTGCCAGCAGTCCGAGACCGCCAGCCATCTCTGGGGCCAACGTCCTGACTTTC
>TRBJ1-2|TRBV6-5|NA|TRBD1
CASSPDRVVGYTF
TGTGCCAGCAGTCCGGACAGGGTGGTTGGCTACACCTTC
>TRBJ2-5|TRBV7-2|NA|NA
CASSGYIPGETQYF
TGTGCCAGCAGCGGTTACATCCCCGGAGAGACCCAGTACTTC
>TRBJ2-5|TRBV24-1|NA|TRBD1
CATSDLVGQGGQETQYF
TGTGCCACCAGTGATTTGGTGGGACAGGGAGGACAAGAGACCCAGTACTTC
>TRBJ1-2|TRBV19|NA|TRBD1
CASSFKQGADRDGYTF
TGTGCCAGTAGTTTCAAACAGGGGGCGGACCGAGATGGCTACACCTTC
>TRBJ1-1|TRBV18|once|NA
CASSAQGNTEAFF
TGTGCCAGCTCAGCCCAGGGGAACACTGAAGCTTTCTTT
>TRBJ2-7|TRBV7-2|NA|TRBD1
CASSLGQGATYEQYF
TGTGCCAGCAGCTTGGGACAGGGGGCGACGTACGAGCAGTACTTC
>TRBJ1-1|TRBV29-1|NA|NA
CSVGKQGNTEAFF
TGCAGCGTTGGAAAACAGGGTAACACTGAAGCTTTCTTT
>TRBJ1-2|TRBV6-5|NA|NA
CASSYSVASYGYTF
TGTGCCAGCAGTTACTCGGTCGCGTCCTATGGCTACACCTTC
>TRBJ1-2|TRBV7-9|medium-sized|NA
CASSLSQGPSYGYTF
TGTGCCAGCAGCTTAAGCCAAGGACCGTCCTATGGCTACACCTTC
>TRBJ1-4|TRBV28|NA|NA
CATKRQANNEKLFF
TGTGCCACCAAAAGACAGGCGAATAATGAAAAACTGTTTTTT
>TRBJ2-7|TRBV30|NA|TRBD2
CAWSSRTSETYEQYF
TGTGCCTGGAGTTCCCGGACTAGCGAAACCTACGAGCAGTACTTC
>TRBJ2-3|TRBV27|NA|TRBD2
CASSTTSGTDTQYF
TGTGCCAGCAGTACGACTAGCGGCACAGATACGCAGTATTTT
>TRBJ2-5|TRBV28|NA|NA
CASSRGGETQYF
TGTGCCAGCAGCCGGGGCGGAGAGACCCAGTACTTC
>TRBJ1-4|TRBV20-1|NA|NA
CSASSFLGENFGKLFF
TGCAGTGCTAGTTCTTTCTTGGGGGAGAACTTTGGAAAACTGTTTTTT
>TRBJ2-5|TRBV6-6|few|NA
CASSSRQGGETQYF
TGTGCCAGCAGTTCCCGACAGGGAGGAGAGACCCAGTACTTC
>TRBJ1-5|TRBV28|NA|NA
CASIPSRGNQPQHF
TGTGCCAGCATCCCGTCTCGGGGGAATCAGCCCCAGCATTTT
>TRBJ1-1|TRBV12-3/TRBV12-4|NA|TRBD1
CASSWDRNTEAFF
TGTGCCAGCAGCTGGGACAGGAACACTGAAGCTTTCTTT
>TRBJ2-7|TRBV2|few|TRBD2
CASTPGLAGGSYEQYF
TGTGCCAGCACTCCCGGACTAGCGGGAGGATCCTACGAGCAGTACTTC
>TRBJ2-1|TRBV7-3|NA|TRBD1
CASSLAGQGYNEQFF
TGTGCCAGCAGCTTAGCGGGACAGGGCTACAATGAGCAGTTCTTC
>TRBJ2-3|TRBV4-3|once|TRBD1
CASSQDRQGLDTQYF
TGCGCCAGCAGCCAAGATAGACAGGGGTTAGATACGCAGTATTTT
>TRBJ1-2|TRBV6-5|NA|NA
CASNFKGVYGYTF
TGTGCCAGCAACTTTAAGGGGGTCTATGGCTACACCTTC
>TRBJ2-7|TRBV28|once|TRBD1
CASSLWTGVSYEQYF
TGTGCCAGCAGTTTATGGACAGGGGTGTCCTACGAGCAGTACTTC
>TRBJ2-7|TRBV4-2|NA|TRBD2
CASSFGTSGMEHSYEQYF
TGTGCCAGCAGCTTTGGGACTAGCGGGATGGAACACTCCTACGAGCAGTACTTC
>TRBJ2-5|TRBV5-1|NA|NA
CASSSQETQYF
TGCGCCAGCAGCAGCCAAGAGACCCAGTACTTC
>TRBJ2-7|TRBV19|NA|NA
CASSRGKGGLYEQYF
TGTGCCAGTAGTCGAGGGAAGGGGGGATTGTACGAGCAGTACTTC
>TRBJ2-3|TRBV28|NA|NA
CASSSGGGGTDTQYF
TGTGCCAGCAGTTCCGGAGGGGGGGGTACAGATACGCAGTATTTT
>TRBJ2-1|TRBV3-1/TRBV3-2|NA|NA
CASSQDGLYTISYNEQFF
TGTGCCAGCAGCCAAGATGGACTCTACACCATCTCCTACAATGAGCAGTTCTTC
>TRBJ1-2|TRBV12-3/TRBV12-4|NA|NA
CASSFGPILRYTF
TGTGCCAGCAGTTTTGGCCCCATATTACGCTACACCTTC
>TRBJ2-5|TRBV6-2/TRBV6-3|NA|TRBD2
CASSYNRLASGKVGHQETQYF
TGTGCCAGCAGTTATAATCGACTAGCGAGCGGGAAGGTAGGGCACCAAGAGACCCAGTACTTC
>TRBJ1-1|TRBV28|once|NA
CASSSRRDTEAFF
TGTGCCAGCAGCTCCCGACGTGACACTGAAGCTTTCTTT
>TRBJ2-1|TRBV10-3|NA|NA
CAITGDSYNEQFF
TGTGCCATCACAGGGGACTCCTACAATGAGCAGTTCTTC
>TRBJ1-6|TRBV18|NA|NA
CASSPHPGGNSPLHF
TGTGCCAGCTCACCACATCCGGGTGGTAATTCACCCCTCCACTTT